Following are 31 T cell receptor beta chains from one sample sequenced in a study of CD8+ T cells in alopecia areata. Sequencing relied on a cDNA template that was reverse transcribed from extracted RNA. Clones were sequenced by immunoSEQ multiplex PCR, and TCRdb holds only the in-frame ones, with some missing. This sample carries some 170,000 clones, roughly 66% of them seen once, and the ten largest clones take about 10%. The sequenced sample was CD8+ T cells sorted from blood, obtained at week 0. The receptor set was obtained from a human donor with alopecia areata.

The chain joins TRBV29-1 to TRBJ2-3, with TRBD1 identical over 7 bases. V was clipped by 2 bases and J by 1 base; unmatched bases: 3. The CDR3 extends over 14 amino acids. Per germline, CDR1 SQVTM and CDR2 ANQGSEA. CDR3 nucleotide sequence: TGCAGCGTTGAAAGTCAGGGGGGCACAGATACGCAGTATTTT. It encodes CSVESQGGTDTQYF.

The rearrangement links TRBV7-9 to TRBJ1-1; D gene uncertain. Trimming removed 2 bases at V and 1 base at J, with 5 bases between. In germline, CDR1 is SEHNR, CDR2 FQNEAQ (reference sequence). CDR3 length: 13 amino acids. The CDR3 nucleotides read TGTGCCAGCAGCTTAACGAGGAACACTGAAGCTTTCTTT. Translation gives CASSLTRNTEAFF.

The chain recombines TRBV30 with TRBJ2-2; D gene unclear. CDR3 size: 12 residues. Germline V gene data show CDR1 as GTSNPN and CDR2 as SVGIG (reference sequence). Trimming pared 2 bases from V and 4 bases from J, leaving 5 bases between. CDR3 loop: CAWSPSTGELFF. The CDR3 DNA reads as TGTGCCTGGAGTCCTAGCACCGGGGAGCTGTTTTTT.

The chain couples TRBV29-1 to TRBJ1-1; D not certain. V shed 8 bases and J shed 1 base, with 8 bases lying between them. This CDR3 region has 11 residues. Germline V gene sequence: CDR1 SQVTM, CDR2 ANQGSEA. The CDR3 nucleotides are TGCAGCACTCAGCGGAACACTGAAGCTTTCTTT. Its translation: CSTQRNTEAFF.

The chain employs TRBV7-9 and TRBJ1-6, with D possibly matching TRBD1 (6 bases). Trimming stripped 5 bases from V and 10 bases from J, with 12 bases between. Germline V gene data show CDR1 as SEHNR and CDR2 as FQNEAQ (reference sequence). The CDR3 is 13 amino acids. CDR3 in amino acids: CASSPAQGSPLHF. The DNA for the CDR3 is TGTGCCAGCAGCCCGGCCCAGGGGTCACCCCTCCACTTT.

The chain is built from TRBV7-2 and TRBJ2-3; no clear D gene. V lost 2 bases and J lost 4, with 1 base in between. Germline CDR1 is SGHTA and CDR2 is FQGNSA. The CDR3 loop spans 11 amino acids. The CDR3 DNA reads TGTGCCAGCAGCTTACCAGATACGCAGTATTTT. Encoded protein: CASSLPDTQYF.

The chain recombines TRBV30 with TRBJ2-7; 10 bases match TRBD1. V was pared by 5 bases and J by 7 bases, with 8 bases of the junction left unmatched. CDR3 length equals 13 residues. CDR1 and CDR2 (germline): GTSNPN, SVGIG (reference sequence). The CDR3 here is CAWSGTGAREQYF. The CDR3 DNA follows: TGTGCCTGGTCCGGGACAGGGGCTCGGGAGCAGTACTTC.

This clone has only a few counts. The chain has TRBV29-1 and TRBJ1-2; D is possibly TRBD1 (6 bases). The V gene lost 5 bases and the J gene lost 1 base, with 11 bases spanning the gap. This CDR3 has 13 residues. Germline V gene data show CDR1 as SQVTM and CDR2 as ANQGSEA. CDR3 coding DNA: TGCAGCGTTCCCGGACAGCTTAACTATGGCTACACCTTC. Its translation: CSVPGQLNYGYTF.

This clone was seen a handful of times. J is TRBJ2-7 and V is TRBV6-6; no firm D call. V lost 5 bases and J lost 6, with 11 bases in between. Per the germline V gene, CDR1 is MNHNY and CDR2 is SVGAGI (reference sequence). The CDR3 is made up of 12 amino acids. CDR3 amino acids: CASSNGFGEQYF. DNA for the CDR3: TGTGCCAGCAGTAACGGATTCGGCGAGCAGTACTTC.

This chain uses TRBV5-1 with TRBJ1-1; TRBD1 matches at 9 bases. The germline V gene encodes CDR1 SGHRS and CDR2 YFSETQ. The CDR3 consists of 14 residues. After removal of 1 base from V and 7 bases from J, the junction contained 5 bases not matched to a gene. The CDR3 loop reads CASSLTGGSYEAFF. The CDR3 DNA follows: TGCGCCAGCAGCTTGACAGGGGGCTCCTATGAAGCTTTCTTT.

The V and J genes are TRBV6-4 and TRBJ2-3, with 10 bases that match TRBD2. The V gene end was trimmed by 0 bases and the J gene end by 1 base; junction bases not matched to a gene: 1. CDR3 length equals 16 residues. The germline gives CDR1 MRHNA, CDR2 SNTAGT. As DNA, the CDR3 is TGTGCCAGCAGTGACTCCGGGACTAGCGGCACAGATACGCAGTATTTT. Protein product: CASSDSGTSGTDTQYF.

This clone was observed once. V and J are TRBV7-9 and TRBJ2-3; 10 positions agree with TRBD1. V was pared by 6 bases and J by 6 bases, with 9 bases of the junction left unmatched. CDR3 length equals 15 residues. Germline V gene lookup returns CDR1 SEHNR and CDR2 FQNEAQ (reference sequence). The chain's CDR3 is CASRYPDRGMDTQYF. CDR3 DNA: TGTGCCAGCAGATATCCGGACAGGGGGATGGATACGCAGTATTTT.

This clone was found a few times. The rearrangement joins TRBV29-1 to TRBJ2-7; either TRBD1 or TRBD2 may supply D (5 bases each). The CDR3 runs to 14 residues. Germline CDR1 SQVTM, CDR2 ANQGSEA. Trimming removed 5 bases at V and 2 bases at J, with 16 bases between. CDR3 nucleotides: TGCAGCGTTTGGGAAGGGACGGAAACCTACGAGCAGTACTTC. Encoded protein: CSVWEGTETYEQYF.

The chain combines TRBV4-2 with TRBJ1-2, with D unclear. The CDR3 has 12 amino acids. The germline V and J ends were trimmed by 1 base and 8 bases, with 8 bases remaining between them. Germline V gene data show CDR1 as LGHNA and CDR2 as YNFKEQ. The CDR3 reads CASSQGPQGYTF. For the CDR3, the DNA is TGTGCCAGCAGCCAAGGGCCTCAAGGCTACACCTTC.

CDR3 nucleotide sequence: TGCAGCGTGACAGGTTCCCACGAGCAGTACTTC. It specifies CSVTGSHEQYF. The chain employs TRBV29-1 and TRBJ2-7, with D tentatively TRBD1 (6 bases). Germline loops: CDR1 SQVTM, CDR2 ANQGSEA. V lost 6 bases and J 5 bases, leaving 11 bases between the germline ends. The length of the CDR3 is 11 residues.

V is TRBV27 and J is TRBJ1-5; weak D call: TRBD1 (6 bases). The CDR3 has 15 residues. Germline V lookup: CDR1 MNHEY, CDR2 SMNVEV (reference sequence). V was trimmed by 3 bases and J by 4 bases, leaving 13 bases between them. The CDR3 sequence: CASSLIQGPNQPQHF. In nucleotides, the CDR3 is TGTGCCAGCAGTTTGATCCAGGGGCCAAATCAGCCCCAGCATTTT.

The CDR3 here is CASSSKGEGHYGYTF. The CDR3 nucleotides read TGTGCCAGCAGCTCCAAGGGGGAAGGTCACTATGGCTACACCTTC. This rearrangement joins TRBV27 to TRBJ1-2; possibly TRBD1 for D (6 bases). The CDR3 covers 15 residues. V lost 6 bases, J lost 3 bases, and 17 bases lay in between. CDR1 MNHEY and CDR2 SMNVEV come from the germline V gene (reference sequence).

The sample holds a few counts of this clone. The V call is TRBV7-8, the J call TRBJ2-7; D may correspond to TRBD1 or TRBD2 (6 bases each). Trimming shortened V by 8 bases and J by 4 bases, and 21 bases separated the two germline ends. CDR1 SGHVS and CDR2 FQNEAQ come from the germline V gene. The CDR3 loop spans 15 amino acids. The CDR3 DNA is TGTGCCAGCGCACGATTGGGGGGCGCAGGGTACGAGCAGTACTTC. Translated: CASARLGGAGYEQYF.

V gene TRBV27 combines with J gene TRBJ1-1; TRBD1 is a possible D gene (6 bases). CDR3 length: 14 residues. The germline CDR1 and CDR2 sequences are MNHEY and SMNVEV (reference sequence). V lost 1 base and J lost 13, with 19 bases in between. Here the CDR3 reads CASSLLRGGGSLFF. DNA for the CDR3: TGTGCCAGCAGTTTATTGAGGGGAGGGGGGTCACTTTTCTTT.

The CDR3 DNA reads as TGCGCCAGCAGCCCCATCCGGGGCGGCGGCACTGAAGCTTTCTTT. This codes for CASSPIRGGGTEAFF. The genes are TRBV4-1 and TRBJ1-1, with D possibly matching TRBD1 (5 bases). The CDR3 covers 15 residues. CDR1 is MGHRA and CDR2 is YSYEKL in the germline V gene. Trimming took 4 bases from V and 4 from J, leaving 16 bases between them.

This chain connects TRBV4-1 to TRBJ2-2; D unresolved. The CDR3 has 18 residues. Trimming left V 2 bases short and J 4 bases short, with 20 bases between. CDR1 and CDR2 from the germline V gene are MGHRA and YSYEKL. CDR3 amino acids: CASSQLYLALNGTGELFF. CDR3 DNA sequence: TGCGCCAGCAGCCAACTCTACTTGGCCCTCAACGGCACCGGGGAGCTGTTTTTT.

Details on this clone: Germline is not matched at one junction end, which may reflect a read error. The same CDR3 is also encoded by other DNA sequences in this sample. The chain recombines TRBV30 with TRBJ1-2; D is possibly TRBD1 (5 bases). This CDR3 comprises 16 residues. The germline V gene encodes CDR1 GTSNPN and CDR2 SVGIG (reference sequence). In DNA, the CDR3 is TGTGCTTGGAGTAAGGAGCGGGCCAGGGCTAACTATGGCTACACCTTC. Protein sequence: CAWSKERARANYGYTF.

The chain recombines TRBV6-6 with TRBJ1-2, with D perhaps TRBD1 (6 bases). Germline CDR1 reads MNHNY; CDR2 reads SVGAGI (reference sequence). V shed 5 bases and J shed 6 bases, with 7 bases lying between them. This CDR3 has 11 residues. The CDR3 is CASSTGNGYTF. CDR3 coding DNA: TGTGCCAGCAGTACAGGGAATGGCTACACCTTC.

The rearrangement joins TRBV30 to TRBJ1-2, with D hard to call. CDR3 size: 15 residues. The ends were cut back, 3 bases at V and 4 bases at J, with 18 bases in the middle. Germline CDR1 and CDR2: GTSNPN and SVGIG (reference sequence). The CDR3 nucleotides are TGTGCCTGGAGCGCCGGGCAGCGCAAACTCTATGGCTACACCTTC. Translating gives CAWSAGQRKLYGYTF.

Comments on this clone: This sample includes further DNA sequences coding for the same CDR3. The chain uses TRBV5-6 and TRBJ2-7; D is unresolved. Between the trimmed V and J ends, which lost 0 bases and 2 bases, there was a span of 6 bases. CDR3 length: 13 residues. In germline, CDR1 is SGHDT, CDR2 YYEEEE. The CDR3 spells CASSLGSAYEQYF. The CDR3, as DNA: TGTGCCAGCAGCTTGGGCAGCGCCTACGAGCAGTACTTC. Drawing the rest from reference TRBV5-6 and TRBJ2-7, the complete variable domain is DAGVTQSPTHLIKTRGQQVTLRCSPKSGHDTVSWYQQALGQGPQFIFQYYEEEERQRGNFPDRFSGHQFPNYSSELNVNALLLGDSALYLCASSLGSAYEQYFGPGTRLTVT.

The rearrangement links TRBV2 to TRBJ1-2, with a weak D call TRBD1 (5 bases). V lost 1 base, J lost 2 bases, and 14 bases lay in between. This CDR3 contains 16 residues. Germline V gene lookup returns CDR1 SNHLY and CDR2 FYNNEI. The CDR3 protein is CASSEDGRGANYGYTF. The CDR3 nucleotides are TGTGCCAGCAGTGAAGATGGGCGCGGGGCGAACTATGGCTACACCTTC.

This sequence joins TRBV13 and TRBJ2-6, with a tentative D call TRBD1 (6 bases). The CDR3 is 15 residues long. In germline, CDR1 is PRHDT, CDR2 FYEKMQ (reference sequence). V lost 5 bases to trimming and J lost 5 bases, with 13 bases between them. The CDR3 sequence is CASSSWGHRANVLTF. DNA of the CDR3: TGTGCCAGCAGCAGTTGGGGACATCGGGCCAACGTCCTGACTTTC.

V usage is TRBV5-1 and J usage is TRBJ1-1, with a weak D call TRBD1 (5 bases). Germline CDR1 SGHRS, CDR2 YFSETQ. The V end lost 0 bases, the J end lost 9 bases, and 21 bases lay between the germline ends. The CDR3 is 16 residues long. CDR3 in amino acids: CASSLANTGPRSQAFF. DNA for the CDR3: TGCGCCAGCAGCTTGGCCAATACGGGGCCGAGGTCGCAAGCTTTCTTT.

The CDR3 reads CASSEGPGALSGSPLHF. CDR3 coding DNA: TGTGCCAGCAGTGAAGGGCCTGGCGCCCTCTCCGGGTCACCCCTCCACTTT. The chain employs TRBV2 and TRBJ1-6; D not resolved. V was clipped by 1 base and J by 10 bases, with 20 bases between them. The CDR3 length is 17 residues. Germline lookup yields CDR1 SNHLY and CDR2 FYNNEI.

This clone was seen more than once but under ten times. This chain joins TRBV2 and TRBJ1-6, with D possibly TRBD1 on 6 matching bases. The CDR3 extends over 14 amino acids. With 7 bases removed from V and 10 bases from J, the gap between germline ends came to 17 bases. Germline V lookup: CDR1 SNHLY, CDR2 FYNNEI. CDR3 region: CASNIQGRRSPLHF. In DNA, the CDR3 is TGTGCCAGCAATATACAGGGAAGACGCTCACCCCTCCACTTT.

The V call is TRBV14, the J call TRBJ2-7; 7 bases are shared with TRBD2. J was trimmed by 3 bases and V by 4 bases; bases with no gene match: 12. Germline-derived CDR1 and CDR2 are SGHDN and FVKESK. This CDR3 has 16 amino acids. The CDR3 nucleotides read TGTGCCAGCAGCCGGGATGGTCCCGGGGGGTACTACGAGCAGTACTTC. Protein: CASSRDGPGGYYEQYF.